Described below is a single T cell receptor beta chain sequence and its context. The data were taken from a study of T cell clonotyping in hematopoietic cell transplantation. CDR3 length: 13 amino acids. V lost 0 bases and J 6 bases, leaving 8 bases between the germline ends. The germline V gene has CDR1 LNHNV and CDR2 YYDKDF (reference sequence). The repertoire was sequenced with immunoSEQ multiplex PCR; TCRdb's copy has only in-frame clones and lacks some. The data show around 5,700 clones, 85% to 95% seen once. V is TRBV15 and J is TRBJ1-2; D possibly corresponds to TRBD1 (5 bases). Sequenced here: peripheral blood mononuclear cells, sampled 100 days after allogeneic stem cell transplant. The clonotype comes from a female patient aged 45-65 years who had an allogeneic stem cell transplant from an unrelated donor, so T cells may come from the graft donor. Some clones in this sample may be carry-over from other donors' samples. The CDR3, as DNA: TGTGCCACCAGCAGAGAGGAAGGGGATGGCTACACCTTC. Its protein product is CATSREEGDGYTF.